Presented here are 23 T cell receptor beta chains from one specimen sequenced in a study of shared clonotypes between healthy human individuals. CD45RO-negative, CCR7-selected cells formed the naive CD8 fraction, which excluded terminally differentiated effector memory CD45RA+ cells. The repertoire was sequenced with immunoSEQ multiplex PCR; TCRdb's copy has only in-frame clones and lacks some. The data show 600,000 or so clones, about 98% seen once. Material for sequencing was naive CD8+ T cells sorted from blood. Source of these receptors: a man aged 25-45 years in good health.

The chain employs TRBV28 and TRBJ1-4; unclear D gene. CDR1 is MDHEN, CDR2 SYDVKM, per germline. The ends were cut back, 4 bases at V and 1 base at J, with 13 bases in the middle. This CDR3 spans 16 amino acids. The CDR3 region has the DNA TGTGCCAGCAGTTCCCGACAAGTAGGAACTAATGAAAAACTGTTTTTT. Translation gives CASSSRQVGTNEKLFF.

The chain uses TRBV7-9 and TRBJ1-2; TRBD1 might be the D (5 bases). Between the trimmed V and J ends, which lost 10 bases and 4 bases, there was a span of 13 bases. This CDR3 region has 12 residues. Germline V gene data show CDR1 as SEHNR and CDR2 as FQNEAQ (reference sequence). The CDR3 coding sequence is TGTGCCACCCAGGGCAACGGCTATGGCTACACCTTC. Protein product: CATQGNGYGYTF.

For the CDR3, the DNA is TGTGCCAGCAACGTGGGCGGGCTAAACAATGAGCAGTTCTTC. Its protein product is CASNVGGLNNEQFF. V and J are TRBV7-8 and TRBJ2-1; possibly TRBD2 for D (5 bases). Trimming took off 7 bases at V and 5 bases at J, with 15 bases between the two ends. CDR1 is SGHVS, CDR2 FQNEAQ, per germline. The CDR3 contains 14 residues.

The CDR3 sequence: CASSTDRGPIYEQYF. CDR3 bases: TGTGCCAGCAGCACGGACAGGGGGCCGATCTACGAGCAGTACTTC. This chain joins TRBV11-2 and TRBJ2-7; TRBD1 agrees at 11 bases. The V gene end was trimmed by 5 bases and the J gene end by 3 bases; junction bases not matched to a gene: 6. There are 15 residues in the CDR3. Germline-derived CDR1 and CDR2 are SGHAT and FQNNGV.

The rearrangement joins TRBV29-1 to TRBJ2-1; a weak D match, TRBD2 (6 bases). The CDR3 sequence is 15 residues long. Deletions cut 0 bases from V and 4 bases from J, with 13 bases between. CDR1 and CDR2 from the germline V gene are SQVTM and ANQGSEA. The CDR3 bases are TGCAGCGTTGAAGACCCCAATCGGGGGTACAATGAGCAGTTCTTC. Encoded protein: CSVEDPNRGYNEQFF.

The rearrangement links TRBV7-8 to TRBJ2-1; D is possibly TRBD1 (5 bases). Per the germline V gene, CDR1 is SGHVS and CDR2 is FQNEAQ. The CDR3 consists of 15 residues. Trimming shortened V by 4 bases and J by 7 bases, and 17 bases separated the two germline ends. The CDR3 sequence is CASSSRRGAANEQFF. Written as DNA, the CDR3 is TGTGCCAGCAGCTCCCGCCGTGGGGCGGCTAATGAGCAGTTCTTC. The complete variable domain, with remaining parts taken from reference TRBV7-8 and TRBJ2-1, reads GAGVSQSPRYKVAKRGQDVALRCDPISGHVSLFWYQQALGQGPEFLTYFQNEAQLDKSGLPSDRFFAERPEGSVSTLKIQRTQQEDSAVYLCASSSRRGAANEQFFGPGTRLTVL.

This clone was recorded only once. V and J are TRBV2 and TRBJ2-2; a possible D gene is TRBD2 (6 bases). The CDR3 has 14 residues. CDR1 is SNHLY, CDR2 FYNNEI, per germline. Trimming cost V 3 bases and J 5 bases, with 10 bases left between them. CDR3 DNA: TGTGCCAGCAGTGAGGGCGGGGAAACCGGGGAGCTGTTTTTT. Protein product: CASSEGGETGELFF.

The chain recombines TRBV29-1 with TRBJ2-7; D gene ambiguous. V lost 4 bases, J lost 2 bases, and 9 bases lay in between. CDR3 length equals 12 residues. CDR1 is SQVTM, CDR2 ANQGSEA, per germline. CDR3 nucleotide sequence: TGCAGCGTTGTATCTCCTCCCTACGAGCAGTACTTC. It codes for CSVVSPPYEQYF.

This rearrangement joins TRBV28 to TRBJ2-2; 8 bases fit TRBD1. CDR1 is MDHEN, CDR2 SYDVKM, per germline. This CDR3 has 15 amino acids. The J segment lost 3 bases and the V segment lost 8 bases, leaving 8 bases of the junction unmatched. DNA for the CDR3: TGTGCCAGCGTTTCCCCGGGACAGGACACCGGGGAGCTGTTTTTT. It codes for CASVSPGQDTGELFF. The whole variable domain, filled in from reference TRBV28 and TRBJ2-2, reads DVKVTQSSRYLVKRTGEKVFLECVQDMDHENMFWYRQDPGLGLRLIYFSYDVKMKEKGDIPEGYSVSREKKERFSLILESASTNQTSMYLCASVSPGQDTGELFFGEGSRLTVL.

This chain links TRBV29-1 with TRBJ2-4, with a tentative D call TRBD1 (5 bases). Germline CDR1 reads SQVTM; CDR2 reads ANQGSEA. Trimming took 6 bases from V and 0 from J, leaving 9 bases between them. CDR3 size: 13 residues. DNA for the CDR3: TGCAGCGTCAAAGGGGTAGCCAAAAACATTCAGTACTTC. It codes for CSVKGVAKNIQYF.

The J gene is TRBJ2-7, the V gene TRBV10-1; no clear D gene. The V gene lost 5 bases and the J gene lost 1 base, with 9 bases spanning the gap. The germline V gene has CDR1 WNHNN and CDR2 SYGVQD (reference sequence). The CDR3 is made up of 13 amino acids. CDR3 in DNA: TGCGCCAGCAGTTCCTCAGGATCCTACGAGCAGTACTTC. It translates to CASSSSGSYEQYF.

Only one count was recorded for this clone. The J gene is TRBJ2-1, the V gene TRBV11-3, with 12 bases fitting TRBD2. The CDR3 is made up of 15 amino acids. V was pared by 1 base and J by 7 bases, with 2 bases of the junction left unmatched. The germline gives CDR1 SGHNT, CDR2 YENEEA. The CDR3 loop is CASSLGTSGGNEQFF. The CDR3 region has the DNA TGTGCCAGCAGCTTAGGTACTAGCGGGGGGAATGAGCAGTTCTTC.

The gene calls are TRBV19 and TRBJ1-1; D is perhaps TRBD1 (6 bases). CDR3 length equals 15 residues. Trimming took off 7 bases at V and 1 base at J, with 16 bases between the two ends. Germline V CDR1 and CDR2: LNHDA, SQIVND (reference sequence). CDR3 DNA sequence: TGTGCCAGTATCCATGTGGGGACACGGAACACTGAAGCTTTCTTT. This codes for CASIHVGTRNTEAFF.

The DNA of the CDR3 is TGTGCCAGCGGCGCCCTTTGGGCGCGCACAGATACGCAGTATTTT. Translation: CASGALWARTDTQYF. V usage is TRBV7-9 and J usage is TRBJ2-3, with D unclear. Germline assignment: CDR1 SEHNR and CDR2 FQNEAQ (reference sequence). The germline V and J ends were trimmed by 8 bases and 1 base, with 16 bases remaining between them. The CDR3 has 15 residues.

This chain links TRBV20-1 with TRBJ2-5; D call uncertain. V was pared by 7 bases and J by 4 bases, with 7 bases between. Germline V CDR1 and CDR2: DFQATT, SNEGSKA (reference sequence). The CDR3 totals 10 residues. CDR3: CSVQRETQYF. The CDR3 DNA follows: TGCAGTGTTCAGCGAGAGACCCAGTACTTC.

The J gene is TRBJ2-1, the V gene TRBV7-9; TRBD2 agrees at 9 bases. Per germline, CDR1 SEHNR and CDR2 FQNEAQ (reference sequence). This CDR3 region has 16 residues. The CDR3 DNA sequence: TGTGCTTTCTTCCGGACGGGACTAGCCGGGTACAATGAGCAGTTCTTC. Its protein product is CAFFRTGLAGYNEQFF.

This chain links TRBV29-1 with TRBJ2-3; maybe TRBD2 (5 bases). The V end lost 7 bases, the J end lost 3 bases, and 11 bases lay between the germline ends. The CDR3 is 12 residues long. Germline V gene lookup returns CDR1 SQVTM and CDR2 ANQGSEA. The CDR3, as DNA: TGCAGCGCTCCTGGAGGTACAGATACGCAGTATTTT. Translating gives CSAPGGTDTQYF.

The J gene is TRBJ2-7, the V gene TRBV11-2; no reliable D call. This CDR3 comprises 15 residues. V dropped 1 base and J dropped 2 bases, with 12 bases sitting between them. Per the germline V gene, CDR1 is SGHAT and CDR2 is FQNNGV. The CDR3 DNA is TGTGCCAGCAGCTTAGGGTCGAGCCCCACCTACGAGCAGTACTTC. Residues: CASSLGSSPTYEQYF. Looking up the rest from reference TRBV11-2 and TRBJ2-7 gives the full variable domain: EAGVAQSPRYKIIEKRQSVAFWCNPISGHATLYWYQQILGQGPKLLIQFQNNGVVDDSQLPKDRFSAERLKGVDSTLKIQPAKLEDSAVYLCASSLGSSPTYEQYFGPGTRLTVT.

The chain carries TRBV6-5 and TRBJ1-2; 7 positions match TRBD1. V was clipped by 4 bases and J by 4 bases; unmatched bases: 3. The germline V gene encodes CDR1 MNHEY and CDR2 SVGAGI. The CDR3 is made up of 13 amino acids. The CDR3 DNA reads TGTGCCAGCAGTTCACAGGGGACCTATGGCTACACCTTC. It is translated as CASSSQGTYGYTF.

This sequence joins TRBV7-9 and TRBJ2-3; 7 nucleotides line up with TRBD1. CDR1 SEHNR and CDR2 FQNEAQ come from the germline V gene (reference sequence). After removal of 5 bases from V and 4 bases from J, the junction contained 15 bases not matched to a gene. This CDR3 is 17 amino acids long. Here the CDR3 DNA reads TGTGCCAGCAGCCCCCATTCCAGGGGGAGTGACGCAGATACGCAGTATTTT. Its translation is CASSPHSRGSDADTQYF.

The chain joins TRBV7-9 to TRBJ2-7; 7 bases are shared with TRBD2. CDR1 SEHNR and CDR2 FQNEAQ come from the germline V gene (reference sequence). After removal of 5 bases from V and 0 bases from J, the junction contained 7 bases not matched to a gene. The CDR3 extends over 15 amino acids. CDR3 nucleotides: TGTGCCAGCAGCGCCATGGGCGGGAGCTCCTACGAGCAGTACTTC. Amino acid sequence: CASSAMGGSSYEQYF. The variable domain in full, with the rest retrieved from reference TRBV7-9 and TRBJ2-7, is DTGVSQNPRHKITKRGQNVTFRCDPISEHNRLYWYRQTLGQGPEFLTYFQNEAQLEKSRLLSDRFSAERPKGSFSTLEIQRTEQGDSAMYLCASSAMGGSSYEQYFGPGTRLTVT.

The V and J genes are TRBV7-2 and TRBJ2-7; D not resolved. This CDR3 region has 13 residues. Germline CDR1 SGHTA, CDR2 FQGNSA. The V and J ends lost 4 bases and 2 bases respectively, with 9 bases between them. The CDR3 region has the DNA TGTGCCAGCAGCTCTAACCGGGCCTACGAGCAGTACTTC. Its protein is CASSSNRAYEQYF. The complete variable domain, with remaining parts taken from reference TRBV7-2 and TRBJ2-7, reads GAGVSQSPSNKVTEKGKDVELRCDPISGHTALYWYRQSLGQGLEFLIYFQGNSAPDKSGLPSDRFSAERTGGSVSTLTIQRTQQEDSAVYLCASSSNRAYEQYFGPGTRLTVT.

The J gene is TRBJ2-7, the V gene TRBV27; TRBD1 matches 7 bases. CDR1 and CDR2 from the germline V gene are MNHEY and SMNVEV (reference sequence). This CDR3 is 15 amino acids long. V dropped 5 bases and J dropped 2; count of bases not matched to a gene: 9. The CDR3 sequence: CASSPNPGQPYEQYF. In DNA, the CDR3 is TGTGCCAGCAGTCCAAATCCGGGACAGCCCTACGAGCAGTACTTC.